Below are 15 T cell receptor beta chains sequenced from a single sample in a study of Ad26.COV2.S vaccination and SARS-CoV-2 variants. The sample's treatment: some 20 received Ad26.COV2.S at low or high dose, single or two shots; 5 received placebo; per-sample allocation not given. Following the first vaccine or placebo injection, samples were taken on day 63. Measured with immunoSEQ multiplex PCR; TCRdb has only the in-frame clones, and not every one. This sample has some 410,000 clones, with about 90% found just once. This specimen was peripheral blood, taken in a trial of Ad26.COV2.S vaccine versus placebo. These receptors were obtained from a person aged 18-60 years who received the Ad26.COV2.S COVID-19 vaccine or a placebo.

The chain links TRBV7-9 to TRBJ1-3; a weak D match, TRBD1 (6 bases). V shed 2 bases and J shed 2 bases, with 10 bases lying between them. CDR1 and CDR2 (germline): SEHNR, FQNEAQ (reference sequence). CDR3 length equals 15 residues. CDR3 sequence: CASSLRTVTGNTIYF. CDR3 coding DNA: TGTGCCAGCAGCTTAAGGACAGTGACTGGAAACACCATATATTTT.

In this sample, this clone turned up a few times. The chain's CDR3 is CASSQDGGSPLHF. The CDR3 nucleotides read TGCGCCAGCAGCCAAGATGGCGGTTCACCCCTCCACTTT. The V gene is TRBV4-3, the J gene TRBJ1-6; D remains ambiguous. The germline V and J ends were trimmed by 0 bases and 9 bases, with 6 bases remaining between them. Germline V gene data show CDR1 as LGHNA and CDR2 as YSLEER. The CDR3 runs 13 residues.

The rearrangement joins TRBV9 to TRBJ1-4; D not certain. Germline V gene sequence: CDR1 SGDLS, CDR2 YYNGEE. With 4 bases removed from V and 8 bases from J, the gap between germline ends came to 9 bases. The CDR3 length is 12 residues. CDR3 nucleotides: TGTGCCAGCAGCCTCCCGGGCGAAAAACTGTTTTTT. It is translated as CASSLPGEKLFF. The full variable domain, completed using reference TRBV9 and TRBJ1-4, is DSGVTQTPKHLITATGQRVTLRCSPRSGDLSVYWYQQSLDQGLQFLIQYYNGEERAKGNILERFSAQQFPDLHSELNLSSLELGDSALYFCASSLPGEKLFFGSGTQLSVL.

V gene TRBV6-6 combines with J gene TRBJ1-4; weak D call: TRBD1 (6 bases). The germline V gene encodes CDR1 MNHNY and CDR2 SVGAGI (reference sequence). Deletions cut 0 bases from V and 8 bases from J, with 13 bases between. CDR3 length: 15 residues. The CDR3 loop reads CASSYSGGPGEKLFF. The CDR3 nucleotides are TGTGCCAGCAGTTACTCTGGGGGCCCGGGGGAAAAACTGTTTTTT.

J is TRBJ2-3 and V is TRBV9, with D hard to call. Germline CDR1 and CDR2: SGDLS and YYNGEE. The CDR3 sequence is 13 residues long. Trimming pared 1 base from V and 4 bases from J, leaving 7 bases between. CDR3 protein: CASSVRSSDTQYF. CDR3 nucleotide sequence: TGTGCCAGCAGCGTAAGGAGTTCAGATACGCAGTATTTT.

V is TRBV29-1 and J is TRBJ2-1; 16 nucleotides agree with TRBD2. J lost 6 bases, V lost 3 bases, and 11 bases had no gene match. The germline CDR1 and CDR2 sequences are SQVTM and ANQGSEA. The CDR3 spans 18 residues. The CDR3 sequence is CSVEPGTSGGAKFNEQFF. CDR3 bases: TGCAGCGTTGAGCCCGGGACTAGCGGGGGGGCAAAGTTCAATGAGCAGTTCTTC.

The rearrangement joins TRBV6-1 to TRBJ2-3; no firm D call. The germline V gene encodes CDR1 MNHNS and CDR2 SASEGT. V dropped 1 base and J dropped 1 base, with 15 bases sitting between them. The CDR3 is 17 amino acids. DNA of the CDR3: TGTGCCAGCAGTGAAGAGAGACTGCGAATAGGCACAGATACGCAGTATTTT. This codes for CASSEERLRIGTDTQYF.

V and J are TRBV6-2 or TRBV6-3 and TRBJ2-7; D gene uncertain. This CDR3 region has 14 residues. Trimming cost V 0 bases and J 6 bases, with 12 bases left between them. Germline V lookup: CDR1 MNHEY, CDR2 SVGEGT. This chain's CDR3 is CASSYSKGESEQYF. In nucleotides, the CDR3 is TGTGCCAGCAGTTACTCTAAGGGTGAAAGCGAGCAGTACTTC.

V is TRBV4-3 and J is TRBJ1-6; 7 bases agree with TRBD1. The CDR3 loop spans 15 amino acids. V lost 3 bases to trimming and J lost 7 bases; unmatched junction nucleotides: 6. CDR1 and CDR2 (germline): LGHNA, YSLEER. CDR3 in DNA: TGCGCCAGCAGCCATGAGCGGACAGGAAATTCACCCCTCCACTTT. Residues: CASSHERTGNSPLHF.

V and J are TRBV6-5 and TRBJ1-4; the D gene is possibly TRBD1 (6 bases). This CDR3 spans 15 amino acids. Trimming removed 5 bases from V and 7 bases from J, with 17 bases in between. Germline loops: CDR1 MNHEY, CDR2 SVGAGI. CDR3 in DNA: TGTGCCAGCAGTCAAACGGGGGGCGCGGGTGAAAAACTGTTTTTT. Translation gives CASSQTGGAGEKLFF.

The chain recombines TRBV27 with TRBJ2-1; D unclear. The germline V gene has CDR1 MNHEY and CDR2 SMNVEV (reference sequence). V was trimmed by 6 bases and J by 2 bases, leaving 14 bases between them. The CDR3 loop spans 15 amino acids. The CDR3 reads CASRSKGFPYNEQFF. The DNA of the CDR3 is TGTGCCAGCAGATCTAAGGGCTTCCCCTACAATGAGCAGTTCTTC.

CDR3 sequence: CASSQVTASAFIDTQYF. CDR3 nucleotide sequence: TGCGCCAGCAGCCAAGTTACGGCTAGCGCGTTTATAGATACGCAGTATTTT. This chain connects TRBV4-3 to TRBJ2-3; a possible D gene is TRBD2 (6 bases). The ends were cut back, 1 base at V and 5 bases at J, with 19 bases in the middle. Germline values: CDR1 LGHNA, CDR2 YSLEER. CDR3 length: 17 residues.

The genes are TRBV7-9 and TRBJ2-5; 9 positions match TRBD1. The CDR3 has 17 amino acids. The germline CDR1 and CDR2 sequences are SEHNR and FQNEAQ (reference sequence). The V segment lost 3 bases and the J segment 5 bases; nucleotides outside the gene matches: 13. CDR3 sequence reads: CASSLIPGTGIGETQYF. The CDR3, as DNA: TGTGCCAGCAGCTTGATTCCCGGGACAGGGATAGGGGAGACCCAGTACTTC.

Written as DNA, the CDR3 is TGCGCCAGCAGCGCCGAACCACAGGGGGAAATCTCTGGGGCCAACGTCCTGACTTTC. This sequence encodes CASSAEPQGEISGANVLTF. V and J are TRBV5-1 and TRBJ2-6, with TRBD1 matching over 8 bases. Germline V gene data show CDR1 as SGHRS and CDR2 as YFSETQ. This CDR3 spans 19 amino acids. Trimming took 4 bases from V and 0 from J; bases not matched to a gene: 12.

V and J are TRBV30 and TRBJ2-1, with TRBD1 as a possible D gene (5 bases). V lost 3 bases, J lost 3 bases, and 12 bases lay in between. The germline CDR1 and CDR2 sequences are GTSNPN and SVGIG (reference sequence). CDR3 size: 14 residues. The CDR3 nucleotides are TGTGCCTGGAGGTCAGGACAAGACTACAATGAGCAGTTCTTC. It is translated as CAWRSGQDYNEQFF.